The T cell receptor (beta chain) under discussion was sequenced for a study of Ad26.COV2.S vaccination and SARS-CoV-2 variants. Findings and limits, study-wide: Greater spike-specific TCR breadth was seen in vaccine recipients than in placebo recipients. Substantial post-vaccination breadth of spike-specific CD8+ and CD4+ T cell responses was reported. Measurement of non-spike TCR breadth gave similar results in vaccine and placebo recipients. It is possible that the TCR breadth and depth analyses underestimated the total T cell responses.

Clones were read by immunoSEQ multiplex PCR, and TCRdb kept only the in-frame ones, dropping some. This sample has roughly 150,000 clones, with 86% found just once. About this clone: Its antigen is undetermined.

Trimming removed 4 bases at V and 4 bases at J, with 17 bases between. This CDR3 is 15 amino acids long. The germline gives CDR1 LGHNA, CDR2 YSLEER. The origin of this receptor is a human donor who had recovered from COVID-19. J is TRBJ2-7 and V is TRBV4-3; tentative D call: TRBD1 (5 bases). The starting material was peripheral blood, obtained after recovery from COVID-19. The CDR3 loop reads CASSRFRQPQYEQYF. CDR3 bases: TGCGCCAGCAGCCGGTTCAGACAGCCCCAATACGAGCAGTACTTC.